This entry lists 32 T cell receptor beta chains sequenced from one sample in a study of T cell repertoires in cytomegalovirus infection. MiXCR, applied by TCRdb to the reads, yields one record per CDR3 protein. This sample has a few hundred thousand distinct CDR3 sequences, with roughly an eighth found just once. The sample consisted of PBMCs. All receptors come from a human donor in good health (CMV status not recorded). Some clones in this sample may be carry-over from other donors' samples.

This clonotype was seen repeatedly, ten times or more. One junction end does not reproduce the germline sequence, and a read error may be involved. The chain has TRBV7-7 and TRBJ2-1; the match to TRBD2 covers 7 bases. Germline CDR1 and CDR2: SSHAT and FNYEAQ (reference sequence). This CDR3 is 14 amino acids long. The CDR3 here is CASSRDYQHNEQFF. CDR3 bases: TGTGCTAGCAGCCGGGACTACCAGCACAATGAGCAGTTCTTC.

This clonotype was seen at least ten times. This chain joins TRBV5-6 and TRBJ2-1; 7 bases agree with TRBD2. The CDR3 is 16 residues long. Trimming at V came to 4 bases and at J to 2 bases, leaving 9 bases not matched to a gene. Germline CDR1 reads SGHDT; CDR2 reads YYEEEE. The CDR3 region is CASSDLGGGTYNEQFF. The CDR3 DNA is TGTGCCAGCAGCGATCTGGGGGGGGGAACCTACAATGAGCAGTTCTTC.

This clonotype was detected ten times or more. This rearrangement joins TRBV7-2 to TRBJ1-2; perhaps TRBD1 as D (5 bases). CDR3 length equals 16 residues. Germline V gene data show CDR1 as SGHTA and CDR2 as FQGNSA. Deletions cut 5 bases from V and 1 base from J, with 17 bases between. In DNA, the CDR3 is TGTGCCAGCAGCCCGGGGGGGGTGAAGGTTAACTATGGCTACACCTTC. Amino acid sequence: CASSPGGVKVNYGYTF.

This sequence joins TRBV20-1 and TRBJ2-3; D possibly corresponds to TRBD2 (5 bases). The germline gives CDR1 DFQATT, CDR2 SNEGSKA (reference sequence). Deletions cut 0 bases from V and 0 bases from J, with 10 bases between. This CDR3 comprises 15 residues. Written as DNA, the CDR3 is TGCAGTGCTAGAGATCACAAGCGGAGCACAGATACGCAGTATTTT. It yields the protein CSARDHKRSTDTQYF.

This clonotype was detected ten times or more. The rearrangement joins TRBV7-2 to TRBJ1-1, with TRBD1 as a possible D gene (5 bases). Trimming cost V 5 bases and J 4 bases, with 17 bases left between them. The CDR3 sequence is 15 residues long. In germline, CDR1 is SGHTA, CDR2 FQGNSA. The chain's CDR3 is CASSPLPGGVTEAFF. The DNA of the CDR3 is TGTGCCAGCAGCCCCCTCCCGGGGGGGGTCACTGAAGCTTTCTTT.

The chain combines TRBV5-1 with TRBJ2-5, with D possibly being TRBD1 (7 bases). Germline V CDR1 and CDR2: SGHRS, YFSETQ. The CDR3 length is 16 residues. Trimming cost V 1 base and J 1 base, with 14 bases left between them. The CDR3 region is CASSLISGGGQETQYF. The CDR3 coding sequence is TGCGCCAGCAGCTTGATCTCAGGGGGAGGCCAAGAGACCCAGTACTTC.

In its sample, this clonotype was seen a few times. CDR3 amino acids: CATSSADTQYF. DNA for the CDR3: TGTGCCACCAGCAGCGCAGATACGCAGTATTTT. The chain uses TRBV15 and TRBJ2-3; no firm D call. The V end was cut by 3 bases, the J end by 4 bases, with 2 bases between. The CDR3 consists of 11 residues. From germline, CDR1 is LNHNV and CDR2 YYDKDF (reference sequence). Filled out from reference TRBV15 and TRBJ2-3, the complete variable domain reads DAMVIQNPRYQVTQFGKPVTLSCSQTLNHNVMYWYQQKSSQAPKLLFHYYDKDFNNEADTPDNFQSRRPNTSFCFLDIRSPGLGDTAMYLCATSSADTQYFGPGTRLTVL.

The J gene is TRBJ1-1, the V gene TRBV19, with 10 positions matching TRBD1. V dropped 3 bases and J dropped 9; count of bases not matched to a gene: 7. The germline V gene encodes CDR1 LNHDA and CDR2 SQIVND (reference sequence). The CDR3 has 14 amino acids. The CDR3 spells CASSIPGTGAQAFF. In DNA form, the CDR3 reads TGTGCCAGTAGTATCCCCGGGACAGGGGCCCAAGCTTTCTTT.

This clonotype was observed a handful of times. V is TRBV19 and J is TRBJ2-2; 11 bases are shared with TRBD1. Germline V gives CDR1 LNHDA, CDR2 SQIVND (reference sequence). The V gene end was trimmed by 5 bases and the J gene end by 7 bases; junction bases not matched to a gene: 6. This CDR3 comprises 15 residues. CDR3: CASSRTGGKSGELFF. CDR3 coding DNA: TGTGCCAGTAGTCGGACAGGGGGCAAGAGCGGGGAGCTGTTTTTT. Supplemented by reference TRBV19 and TRBJ2-2, the full variable domain reads DGGITQSPKYLFRKEGQNVTLSCEQNLNHDAMYWYRQDPGQGLRLIYYSQIVNDFQKGDIAEGYSVSREKKESFPLTVTSAQKNPTAFYLCASSRTGGKSGELFFGEGSRLTVL.

This clonotype was seen ten or more times. The chain combines TRBV7-2 with TRBJ2-1, with 15 bases identical to TRBD2. In germline, CDR1 is SGHTA, CDR2 FQGNSA. The CDR3 extends over 19 amino acids. V was pared by 8 bases and J by 0 bases, with 11 bases of the junction left unmatched. The CDR3 coding sequence is TGTGCCAGCTCAACCCCCGGGACTAGCGGGAGGAGCTCCTACAATGAGCAGTTCTTC. It codes for CASSTPGTSGRSSYNEQFF. The entire variable domain, with the rest obtained from reference TRBV7-2 and TRBJ2-1, is as follows: GAGVSQSPSNKVTEKGKDVELRCDPISGHTALYWYRQSLGQGLEFLIYFQGNSAPDKSGLPSDRFSAERTGGSVSTLTIQRTQQEDSAVYLCASSTPGTSGRSSYNEQFFGPGTRLTVL.

This clonotype was observed at least ten times. V is TRBV7-2 and J is TRBJ1-2; D perhaps matches TRBD1 (5 bases). CDR1 and CDR2 (germline): SGHTA, FQGNSA. The CDR3 has 15 residues. V lost 5 bases and J lost 8, with 21 bases in between. CDR3 nucleotide sequence: TGTGCCAGCAGCCCGAGGGTCGGGCCGGGGGTCGGCTACACCTTC. It yields the protein CASSPRVGPGVGYTF.

This clonotype was counted between two and nine times. The rearrangement uses TRBV20-1 and TRBJ2-2, with 7 bases fitting TRBD1. Germline assignment: CDR1 DFQATT and CDR2 SNEGSKA (reference sequence). Trimming cost V 3 bases and J 6 bases; bases outside gene matches: 4. The CDR3 length is 13 residues. In nucleotides, the CDR3 is TGCAGTGCTAGTAGAAGGGGGCCCGGGGAGCTGTTTTTT. Amino acid sequence: CSASRRGPGELFF.

There are a few counts of this clonotype. The J gene is TRBJ2-1, the V gene TRBV7-3; perhaps TRBD2 as D (6 bases). V was clipped by 3 bases and J by 8 bases, with 14 bases between them. CDR3 length: 14 residues. Germline CDR1 SGHTA, CDR2 FQGTGA. This CDR3 reads CASSFTGSGDEQFF. DNA for the CDR3: TGTGCCAGCAGCTTTACAGGTAGCGGTGATGAGCAGTTCTTC.

The gene calls are TRBV27 and TRBJ1-5; no clear D gene. V lost 2 bases to trimming and J lost 5 bases, with 10 bases between them. CDR3 length equals 14 residues. From germline, CDR1 is MNHEY and CDR2 SMNVEV (reference sequence). DNA of the CDR3: TGTGCCAGCAGTTTAGGGCGGATGGATCAGCCCCAGCATTTT. The encoded protein is CASSLGRMDQPQHF.

This clonotype showed up many times. In nucleotides, the CDR3 is TGCAGCGCCAGCAAGCGGGGCACAGATACGCAGTATTTT. The encoded protein is CSASKRGTDTQYF. The chain combines TRBV29-1 with TRBJ2-3, with a possible D match to TRBD2 (6 bases). V was clipped by 7 bases and J by 1 base, with 12 bases between them. This CDR3 contains 13 residues. The germline V gene encodes CDR1 SQVTM and CDR2 ANQGSEA.

The sample holds many counts of this clonotype. V is TRBV28 and J is TRBJ2-7, with 7 positions matching TRBD1. This CDR3 has 14 residues. CDR1 and CDR2 (germline): MDHEN, SYDVKM. With 7 bases clipped from V and 3 bases from J, the junction kept 9 bases outside the gene matches. This CDR3 reads CASIDRVNHYEQYF. CDR3 DNA sequence: TGTGCCAGCATCGACAGGGTTAACCACTACGAGCAGTACTTC.

This clonotype was seen a few times. At one boundary the junction diverges from the germline segment, which might be a read error. The gene calls are TRBV5-3 and TRBJ2-4, with 9 nucleotides matching TRBD1. TRBV5-3 has ORF status, its function being uncertain. This CDR3 has 18 amino acids. CDR3 amino acids: CASSLGLGQGKAKNIQYF. The CDR3, as DNA: TGTGCCAGCAGCTTGGGGCTGGGACAGGGAAAGGCCAAAAACATTCAGTACTTC.

This clonotype was picked up a small number of times. This chain connects TRBV29-1 to TRBJ2-2; D remains ambiguous. This CDR3 contains 11 residues. V was trimmed by 4 bases and J by 4 bases, leaving 4 bases between them. Germline CDR1 is SQVTM and CDR2 is ANQGSEA. The CDR3 protein is CSVALTGELFF. The CDR3 coding sequence is TGCAGCGTTGCGCTCACCGGGGAGCTGTTTTTT.

This chain uses TRBV7-2 with TRBJ2-7; 15 bases map to TRBD2. This CDR3 spans 14 amino acids. Trimming at V came to 7 bases and at J to 4 bases, leaving 2 bases not matched to a gene. Germline CDR1 is SGHTA and CDR2 is FQGNSA. The CDR3 here is CASNGLAGGYEQYF. In DNA, the CDR3 is TGTGCCAGCAACGGACTAGCGGGAGGGTACGAGCAGTACTTC. Combining the CDR3 with reference TRBV7-2 and TRBJ2-7 gives the whole variable domain GAGVSQSPSNKVTEKGKDVELRCDPISGHTALYWYRQSLGQGLEFLIYFQGNSAPDKSGLPSDRFSAERTGGSVSTLTIQRTQQEDSAVYLCASNGLAGGYEQYFGPGTRLTVT.

This clonotype was recorded at least ten times. This sequence joins TRBV11-1 and TRBJ1-1; 7 bases are a match to TRBD1. V was pared by 5 bases and J by 6 bases, with 9 bases of the junction left unmatched. Germline V lookup: CDR1 SGHAT, CDR2 FQDESV (reference sequence). This CDR3 contains 14 residues. The CDR3 loop reads CASSLGTAWAEAFF. In DNA, the CDR3 is TGTGCCAGCAGCCTCGGGACAGCCTGGGCTGAAGCTTTCTTT.

The rearrangement joins TRBV20-1 to TRBJ1-4; 7 bases match TRBD1. The CDR3 covers 13 residues. Germline trimming cut 5 bases from V and 8 bases from J; bases unmatched to any gene: 8. Germline CDR1 DFQATT, CDR2 SNEGSKA (reference sequence). The CDR3 loop is CSALTGFNEKLFF. The DNA for the CDR3 is TGCAGTGCTCTGACAGGGTTCAACGAAAAACTGTTTTTT.

The chain is built from TRBV29-1 and TRBJ2-1; 11 bases map to TRBD2. The CDR3 runs to 15 residues. Trimming removed 3 bases from V and 6 bases from J; junction bases left unmatched: 7. Germline CDR1 reads SQVTM; CDR2 reads ANQGSEA. Written as DNA, the CDR3 is TGCAGCGTTGATTTTAGCGGGAGGGCCAGCAATGAGCAGTTCTTC. Translating it yields CSVDFSGRASNEQFF.

The CDR3: CASRPGASGRSTQYF. DNA for the CDR3: TGTGCCAGCCGCCCAGGGGCTAGCGGGAGGAGCACGCAGTATTTT. J is TRBJ2-3 and V is TRBV28; TRBD2 matches at 11 bases. Trimming took 8 bases from V and 9 from J; bases not matched to a gene: 13. Germline CDR1 MDHEN, CDR2 SYDVKM. The CDR3 sequence is 15 residues long.

As concerns this clonotype: Given a much more abundant clone one base away, this may be a read error. J is TRBJ1-2 and V is TRBV4-1, with D perhaps TRBD1 (5 bases). Germline assignment: CDR1 MGHRA and CDR2 YSYEKL. The ends were cut back, 1 base at V and 3 bases at J, with 15 bases in the middle. CDR3 length equals 16 residues. The DNA for the CDR3 is TGCGCCAGCAGCCAAGTTCATTGGGGGGATTACTATGGCTACACCTTC. It translates to CASSQVHWGDYYGYTF.

This clonotype was found a few times. This could be a read error, since a much larger clone is one nucleotide away. V and J are TRBV7-2 and TRBJ2-1; the D is unclear. The CDR3 totals 15 residues. CDR1 is SGHTA, CDR2 FQGNSA, per germline. This CDR3 reads CAGSSTRGFYNEQFF. The CDR3 region has the DNA TGTGCCGGCAGCTCCACACGAGGATTCTACAATGAGCAGTTCTTC.

This clonotype occurred a few times. This chain connects TRBV29-1 to TRBJ2-3; maybe TRBD1 (6 bases). The CDR3 is made up of 14 amino acids. Between the trimmed V and J ends, which lost 4 bases and 3 bases, there was a span of 14 bases. Germline values: CDR1 SQVTM, CDR2 ANQGSEA. The DNA of the CDR3 is TGCAGCGTTGCTAACAGGGTTGGAACAGATACGCAGTATTTT. Its translation is CSVANRVGTDTQYF.

This clonotype has ten or more counts. The V gene is TRBV7-3, the J gene TRBJ1-6; D uncertain. In germline, CDR1 is SGHTA, CDR2 FQGTGA. Trimming took 2 bases from V and 6 from J, leaving 5 bases between them. The CDR3 runs 13 residues. The CDR3: CASSLEINSPLHF. CDR3 nucleotide sequence: TGTGCCAGCAGCTTAGAGATTAATTCACCCCTCCACTTT.

This clonotype was counted only a few times. The rearrangement links TRBV19 to TRBJ2-1, with D unresolved. Trimming shortened V by 9 bases and J by 4 bases, and 19 bases separated the two germline ends. The CDR3 is 15 residues long. The germline V gene encodes CDR1 LNHDA and CDR2 SQIVND (reference sequence). The CDR3 DNA reads as TGTGCCAGCGCCCTGGGCACCTCTAGATACAATGAGCAGTTCTTC. Amino acids: CASALGTSRYNEQFF.

This clonotype was detected a few times. The CDR3 sequence: CSVETAGVRGYTF. CDR3 sequence (DNA): TGCAGCGTTGAAACGGCAGGAGTTCGTGGCTACACCTTC. The rearrangement joins TRBV29-1 to TRBJ1-2; unclear D gene. The germline gives CDR1 SQVTM, CDR2 ANQGSEA. The V end was cut by 2 bases, the J end by 7 bases, with 14 bases between. The CDR3 covers 13 residues.

The J gene is TRBJ2-1, the V gene TRBV19; 7 positions agree with TRBD2. Germline CDR1 and CDR2: LNHDA and SQIVND (reference sequence). The CDR3 has 17 residues. With V trimmed by 3 bases and J by 4 bases, 12 bases remained unmatched. The CDR3 nucleotides are TGTGCCAGTAGTATCTTGGTGGCTAGCGGACTATACAATGAGCAGTTCTTC. Protein: CASSILVASGLYNEQFF.

This clonotype came up a few times. The chain carries TRBV6-1 and TRBJ2-2; D is perhaps TRBD2 (5 bases). With 6 bases removed from V and 3 bases from J, the gap between germline ends came to 8 bases. The CDR3 loop spans 13 amino acids. Germline values: CDR1 MNHNS, CDR2 SASEGT. CDR3 in amino acids: CASSRTHTGELFF. In DNA form, the CDR3 reads TGTGCCAGCAGCCGGACTCACACCGGGGAGCTGTTTTTT.

The table lists this clonotype with a few counts. The CDR3 bases are TGCAGCGTGGCCCAACTAGCGCCACGACGGGAGACCCAGTACTTC. It encodes CSVAQLAPRRETQYF. The chain carries TRBV29-1 and TRBJ2-5; 7 bases line up with TRBD2. The junction had 15 bases not matched to a gene; V was cut back by 6 bases and J by 5 bases. Germline CDR1 is SQVTM and CDR2 is ANQGSEA. The CDR3 has 15 residues.